One and the same sample provided the 32 T cell receptor beta chains below, sequenced in a study of CD8 T cells in Susac syndrome. Roughly 0.45 to 1 ug RNA was reverse transcribed with random hexamers. TCRdb re-derived calls from the immunoSEQ multiplex PCR reads in MiXCR, one entry per CDR3 protein. This sample has about 120,000 distinct CDR3 sequences, with around 94% found just once. The sequencing sample was made of CD4+ T cells from PBMCs. Receptors were obtained from a human donor with multiple sclerosis.

The chain is built from TRBV5-1 and TRBJ2-1, with a weak D call TRBD2 (5 bases). Germline V lookup: CDR1 SGHRS, CDR2 YFSETQ. V lost 1 base and J 9 bases, leaving 8 bases between the germline ends. The CDR3 has 12 residues. The CDR3 DNA reads TGCGCCAGCAGCTTGCCGGGGAGTGAGCAGTTCTTC. As protein: CASSLPGSEQFF.

V usage is TRBV20-1 and J usage is TRBJ1-5, with 8 bases matching TRBD1. In germline, CDR1 is DFQATT, CDR2 SNEGSKA (reference sequence). V gave up 1 base and J gave up 6 bases; unmatched junction bases: 8. The CDR3 runs to 15 residues. The CDR3 coding sequence is TGCAGTGCTAGAGTCGGACAGGGTGAGAGTCAGCCCCAGCATTTT. This gives the protein CSARVGQGESQPQHF.

The chain links TRBV10-3 to TRBJ1-5; 7 bases are a match to TRBD1. The CDR3 covers 14 residues. Trimming removed 11 bases from V and 3 bases from J; junction bases left unmatched: 10. Germline V gives CDR1 ENHRY, CDR2 SYGVKD. CDR3 amino acids: CAASGTVFNQPQHF. The CDR3 DNA sequence: TGTGCCGCCTCCGGGACAGTCTTCAATCAGCCCCAGCATTTT.

V usage is TRBV6-5 and J usage is TRBJ1-2; a possible D gene is TRBD1 (5 bases). Per germline, CDR1 MNHEY and CDR2 SVGAGI. V was pared by 0 bases and J by 4 bases, with 24 bases between. This CDR3 is built from 19 residues. The CDR3 DNA is TGTGCCAGCAGTTACTCGAATTTGGTGGGGGAGCAAAGGGGCTATGGCTACACCTTC. This translates into CASSYSNLVGEQRGYGYTF.

This clonotype was observed once. The rearrangement uses TRBV2 and TRBJ2-5, with D possibly TRBD1 on 5 matching bases. This CDR3 has 14 residues. V was trimmed by 8 bases and J by 0 bases, leaving 13 bases between them. CDR1 SNHLY and CDR2 FYNNEI come from the germline V gene. CDR3 DNA sequence: TGTGCCAGCGCCTTGTTCAGGGACCAAGAGACCCAGTACTTC. Translated, it gives CASALFRDQETQYF.

The genes are TRBV7-2 and TRBJ2-1; 11 nucleotides align to TRBD2. V shed 7 bases and J 7 bases; nucleotides not matched to a gene: 9. Germline assignment: CDR1 SGHTA and CDR2 FQGNSA. The CDR3 has 15 amino acids. DNA of the CDR3: TGTGCCAGCAACGAGGGACTAGCGGAGGGGAATGAGCAGTTCTTC. Residues: CASNEGLAEGNEQFF. Supplemented by reference TRBV7-2 and TRBJ2-1, the full variable domain reads GAGVSQSPSNKVTEKGKDVELRCDPISGHTALYWYRQSLGQGLEFLIYFQGNSAPDKSGLPSDRFSAERTGGSVSTLTIQRTQQEDSAVYLCASNEGLAEGNEQFFGPGTRLTVL.

The rearrangement joins TRBV28 to TRBJ1-1, with a possible D match to TRBD1 (5 bases). V lost 8 bases and J 6 bases, leaving 13 bases between the germline ends. Germline V gene sequence: CDR1 MDHEN, CDR2 SYDVKM. This CDR3 is built from 12 residues. The DNA of the CDR3 is TGTGCCAGCTCGGGGGATTCTCCTGAAGCTTTCTTT. This codes for CASSGDSPEAFF.

The rearrangement links TRBV7-3 to TRBJ2-1; tentatively, D is TRBD2 (6 bases). Germline lookup yields CDR1 SGHTA and CDR2 FQGTGA. This CDR3 contains 15 residues. V was clipped by 3 bases and J by 0 bases, with 9 bases between them. Here the CDR3 reads CASSFQGGSYNEQFF. CDR3 DNA: TGTGCCAGCAGCTTTCAGGGAGGCTCCTACAATGAGCAGTTCTTC.

The rearrangement joins TRBV10-3 to TRBJ2-5; the D gene is possibly TRBD2 (5 bases). V was trimmed by 2 bases and J by 2 bases, leaving 12 bases between them. The CDR3 extends over 15 amino acids. Germline CDR1 ENHRY, CDR2 SYGVKD. The CDR3 DNA follows: TGTGCCATCAGTGAGGGACTTCATGAACAAGAGACCCAGTACTTC. Protein sequence: CAISEGLHEQETQYF.

The chain uses TRBV18 and TRBJ1-1, with D unclear. In germline, CDR1 is KGHSH, CDR2 LQKENI. Trimming cost V 5 bases and J 1 base, with 5 bases left between them. CDR3 size: 12 residues. CDR3 sequence: CASSRSNTEAFF. The CDR3 region has the DNA TGTGCCAGCTCAAGGTCGAACACTGAAGCTTTCTTT.

The rearrangement joins TRBV6-5 to TRBJ1-1; no reliable D call. The V gene's germline CDR1 is MNHEY and CDR2 SVGAGI. CDR3 size: 13 residues. V lost 6 bases and J lost 3, with 11 bases in between. CDR3 sequence reads: CASSSPPDTEAFF. The CDR3 DNA reads TGTGCCAGCAGCTCTCCGCCGGACACTGAAGCTTTCTTT.

V gene TRBV3-1 combines with J gene TRBJ2-1; 8 bases are shared with TRBD2. Germline lookup yields CDR1 LGHDT and CDR2 YNNKEL (reference sequence). J lost 2 bases, V lost 4 bases, and 7 bases had no gene match. The CDR3 sequence is 16 residues long. CDR3 loop: CASSPQLAGTYNEQFF. CDR3 nucleotides: TGTGCCAGCAGCCCGCAATTAGCGGGGACCTACAATGAGCAGTTCTTC.

The chain employs TRBV20-1 and TRBJ1-5; D unresolved. V dropped 3 bases and J dropped 3 bases, with 9 bases sitting between them. Germline CDR1 and CDR2: DFQATT and SNEGSKA (reference sequence). This CDR3 has 13 amino acids. CDR3 sequence reads: CSARERINQPQHF. CDR3 sequence (DNA): TGCAGTGCTAGGGAACGGATCAATCAGCCCCAGCATTTT.

The chain employs TRBV12-3 or TRBV12-4 and TRBJ2-7, with D perhaps matching TRBD1 or TRBD2 (5 bases each). V was pared by 1 base and J by 2 bases, with 12 bases between. The CDR3 contains 15 residues. The CDR3 sequence is CASSLGQGAAYEQYF. The CDR3 region has the DNA TGTGCCAGCAGTTTAGGCCAGGGAGCTGCCTACGAGCAGTACTTC.

This chain joins TRBV12-3 or TRBV12-4 and TRBJ2-2; TRBD1 agrees at 8 bases. The CDR3 consists of 15 residues. J was trimmed by 7 bases and V by 2 bases; bases with no gene match: 6. The DNA for the CDR3 is TGTGCCAGCAGTTTATCAGGGGGCACCGGCGGGGAGCTGTTTTTT. This sequence encodes CASSLSGGTGGELFF.

The rearrangement links TRBV12-5 to TRBJ1-2; possible D gene TRBD1, 5 bases. The V end was cut by 5 bases, the J end by 4 bases, with 14 bases between. Looked up from germline, CDR1 is LGHNT and CDR2 is FRNRAP. This CDR3 has 14 residues. The CDR3 sequence is CASGTSGGGYGYTF. The CDR3 region has the DNA TGTGCTAGTGGTACCTCGGGGGGTGGCTATGGCTACACCTTC.

The rearrangement joins TRBV12-3 or TRBV12-4 to TRBJ2-2; D gene uncertain. The CDR3 consists of 14 residues. V was pared by 5 bases and J by 7 bases, with 14 bases between. CDR3 in DNA: TGTGCCAGCAGTGTCGAAAGGGTAGTCGGGGAGCTGTTTTTT. This gives the protein CASSVERVVGELFF.

The genes are TRBV29-1 and TRBJ1-3; no clear D gene. Germline CDR1 and CDR2: SQVTM and ANQGSEA. This CDR3 is built from 13 residues. V lost 6 bases to trimming and J lost 2 bases, with 11 bases between them. The CDR3 here is CSVAQRTGNTIYF. For the CDR3, the DNA is TGCAGCGTAGCCCAGAGGACTGGAAACACCATATATTTT.

The rearrangement links TRBV6-5 to TRBJ1-2, with D unresolved. The germline V and J ends were trimmed by 4 bases and 2 bases, with 11 bases remaining between them. CDR3 length: 14 residues. Germline CDR1 is MNHEY and CDR2 is SVGAGI. This CDR3 is CASSLKGGNYGYTF. CDR3 bases: TGTGCCAGCAGTTTGAAGGGAGGGAACTATGGCTACACCTTC.

This clonotype has only a few counts. V usage is TRBV29-1 and J usage is TRBJ1-2; D uncertain. The germline V gene encodes CDR1 SQVTM and CDR2 ANQGSEA. The length of the CDR3 is 11 residues. Trimming took off 3 bases at V and 7 bases at J, with 9 bases between the two ends. CDR3 in amino acids: CSVERGGGYTF. As DNA, the CDR3 is TGCAGCGTTGAGAGAGGAGGTGGCTACACCTTC. Filled out from reference TRBV29-1 and TRBJ1-2, the complete variable domain reads SAVISQKPSRDICQRGTSLTIQCQVDSQVTMMFWYRQQPGQSLTLIATANQGSEATYESGFVIDKFPISRPNLTFSTLTVSNMSPEDSSIYLCSVERGGGYTFGSGTRLTVV.

The V gene is TRBV5-1, the J gene TRBJ2-5; 7 bases map to TRBD1. This CDR3 region has 19 residues. Germline assignment: CDR1 SGHRS and CDR2 YFSETQ. After removal of 1 base from V and 2 bases from J, the junction contained 17 bases not matched to a gene. Here the CDR3 DNA reads TGCGCCAGCAGCTTGCGCCCTTACCTAGACAGGGAGAATCAAGAGACCCAGTACTTC. Translated, it gives CASSLRPYLDRENQETQYF.

The chain joins TRBV7-3 to TRBJ1-1; the D is unclear. The V and J ends lost 4 bases and 5 bases respectively, with 11 bases between them. The CDR3 length is 13 residues. CDR1 SGHTA and CDR2 FQGTGA come from the germline V gene. Here the CDR3 DNA reads TGTGCCAGCAGCTCCACTATGGGTACTGAAGCTTTCTTT. It is translated as CASSSTMGTEAFF.

The J gene is TRBJ1-3, the V gene TRBV7-2, with 7 positions matching TRBD1. Per the germline V gene, CDR1 is SGHTA and CDR2 is FQGNSA. V trimming: 3 bases; J trimming: 0 bases; junction bases outside the gene matches: 5. The CDR3 length is 16 residues. CDR3 DNA: TGTGCCAGCAGCTTCGGCAGGGGGAGCTCTGGAAACACCATATATTTT. Amino acid sequence: CASSFGRGSSGNTIYF.

The gene calls are TRBV6-1 and TRBJ1-2; D not resolved. Trimming took off 2 bases at V and 8 bases at J, with 21 bases between the two ends. Germline V gives CDR1 MNHNS, CDR2 SASEGT. CDR3 size: 16 residues. CDR3 in DNA: TGTGCCAGCAGTGAAACCCGGCCAGGCGGCCTTAGGGGCTACACCTTC. Protein: CASSETRPGGLRGYTF.

This clonotype was recorded only once. CDR3 residues: CASSPSQETEAFF. The CDR3 region has the DNA TGTGCCAGCAGCCCTTCCCAAGAAACTGAAGCTTTCTTT. The chain couples TRBV7-3 to TRBJ1-1; D uncertain. Deletions cut 5 bases from V and 5 bases from J, with 12 bases between. The CDR3 consists of 13 residues. CDR1 SGHTA and CDR2 FQGTGA come from the germline V gene.

The chain uses TRBV21-1 and TRBJ1-2; the table's D gene call, TRBD1, was not cross checked with the DNA. TRBV21-1 is annotated as a pseudogene. The CDR3 is made up of 12 amino acids. This CDR3 reads CASSKERGDYTF. The CDR3 DNA reads as TGTGCCAGCAGCAAAGAGCGGGGGGACTACACCTTC.

The chain is built from TRBV11-3 and TRBJ2-2; tentatively, D is TRBD2 (5 bases). The CDR3 has 16 residues. The ends were cut back, 1 base at V and 3 bases at J, with 12 bases in the middle. Germline-derived CDR1 and CDR2 are SGHNT and YENEEA. CDR3 in amino acids: CASSLGTRRDTGELFF. The CDR3 DNA reads as TGTGCCAGCAGCTTAGGCACTAGAAGGGACACCGGGGAGCTGTTTTTT.

V usage is TRBV6-2 or TRBV6-3 and J usage is TRBJ2-1, with 8 bases lining up with TRBD1. Germline CDR1 and CDR2: MNHEY and SVGEGT. J gave up 2 bases and V 6 bases, and 0 bases lay outside the gene matches. CDR3 length: 13 amino acids. CDR3 region: CASRDRAYNEQFF. Here the CDR3 DNA reads TGTGCCAGCAGGGACAGGGCCTACAATGAGCAGTTCTTC.

The chain links TRBV20-1 to TRBJ1-5; D unresolved. The CDR3 covers 13 residues. V lost 3 bases and J lost 4, with 10 bases in between. The germline V gene encodes CDR1 DFQATT and CDR2 SNEGSKA (reference sequence). The CDR3, as DNA: TGCAGTGCTAGGAAGGAAGGTAATCAGCCCCAGCATTTT. Its translation is CSARKEGNQPQHF.

The CDR3 spells CSAPSGYTDTQYF. CDR3 sequence (DNA): TGCAGTGCTCCTAGCGGATACACAGATACGCAGTATTTT. The chain has TRBV20-1 and TRBJ2-3; 7 positions match TRBD2. Germline trimming cut 5 bases from V and 2 bases from J; bases unmatched to any gene: 4. The CDR3 is 13 amino acids. In germline, CDR1 is DFQATT, CDR2 SNEGSKA (reference sequence).

The chain carries TRBV19 and TRBJ1-1; tentatively, D is TRBD1 (5 bases). The V and J ends lost 6 bases and 5 bases respectively, with 13 bases between them. Germline V gives CDR1 LNHDA, CDR2 SQIVND (reference sequence). The CDR3 loop spans 13 amino acids. The CDR3 DNA sequence: TGTGCCAGTAGCTCGGAGAGGGGAACTGAAGCTTTCTTT. It specifies CASSSERGTEAFF.

The chain combines TRBV5-4 with TRBJ1-3, with D unclear. Trimming pared 4 bases from V and 0 bases from J, leaving 11 bases between. The CDR3 loop spans 15 amino acids. The germline gives CDR1 SGHNT, CDR2 YYREEE (reference sequence). The CDR3 coding sequence is TGTGCCAGCAGCCCAGAAGAGAGCTCTGGAAACACCATATATTTT. Translated, it gives CASSPEESSGNTIYF. The variable domain in full, with the rest retrieved from reference TRBV5-4 and TRBJ1-3, is ETGVTQSPTHLIKTRGQQVTLRCSSQSGHNTVSWYQQALGQGPQFIFQYYREEENGRGNFPPRFSGLQFPNYSSELNVNALELDDSALYLCASSPEESSGNTIYFGEGSWLTVV.